This TCR beta chain stems from a study of blood T cell repertoires in COVID-19. As for the study in general: Specimens from acute and convalescent COVID-19 originated in the United States, Italy and Spain. PBMCs, B-cell-depleted T cells, or T cells were the source of the cDNA or gDNA that made up the material.

Original methodology: The authors estimated nucleated cell counts from reference gene primer amplification. Produced via immunoSEQ multiplex PCR; TCRdb's table is partial and in-frame only. That table furnishes V, J and clone size, whereas the DNA furnished D and trimming. This table has some 200,000 clones, more than 75% appearing once. The germline gives CDR1 MDHEN, CDR2 SYDVKM. The CDR3 has 13 amino acids. V lost 5 bases, J lost 4 bases, and 11 bases lay in between. The sequenced sample consisted of peripheral blood. This chain uses TRBV28 with TRBJ1-2; the D is unclear. This clonotype originated in a woman aged 50 to 65 with active or convalescent COVID-19. CDR3 residues: CASSLRAPYGYTF. The CDR3 coding sequence is TGTGCCAGCAGTCTGAGGGCCCCCTATGGCTACACCTTC.